One sample yielded the 22 T cell receptor beta chains listed below, sequenced in a study of blood T cell repertoires in COVID-19. Clones were sequenced by immunoSEQ multiplex PCR, and TCRdb holds only the in-frame ones, with some missing. Of fewer than 200,000 clones in the sample, less than 85% are singletons; the top ten hold 8% to 8.5%. Input material: peripheral blood. These receptors originate from a woman aged 55 to 70 with COVID-19, enrolled during active disease.

The J gene is TRBJ2-1, the V gene TRBV24-1, with TRBD2 matching 9 bases. CDR3 size: 17 residues. Germline loops: CDR1 KGHDR, CDR2 SFDVKD. Trimming removed 0 bases from V and 3 bases from J; junction bases left unmatched: 5. CDR3 nucleotides: TGTGCCACCAGTGATTTGGTGGCGGGAGGGGGCTACAATGAGCAGTTCTTC. Amino acids: CATSDLVAGGGYNEQFF.

This clone was seen a single time. V usage is TRBV28 and J usage is TRBJ1-6; TRBD1 matches 7 bases. This CDR3 comprises 14 residues. The trim removed 6 bases at V and 5 bases at J, leaving 4 bases unmatched. CDR1 and CDR2 from the germline V gene are MDHEN and SYDVKM. This chain's CDR3 is CASSDRVHNSPLHF. DNA of the CDR3: TGTGCCAGCAGCGACAGGGTCCATAATTCACCCCTCCACTTT.

The chain recombines TRBV11-2 with TRBJ2-3; tentatively, D is TRBD2 (5 bases). The CDR3 spans 14 residues. Germline lookup yields CDR1 SGHAT and CDR2 FQNNGV. Deletions cut 5 bases from V and 5 bases from J, with 14 bases between. The CDR3, as DNA: TGTGCCAGCAGCCAGAGCGGAAGTGGAGATACGCAGTATTTT. As protein: CASSQSGSGDTQYF.

This sequence joins TRBV6-2 or TRBV6-3 and TRBJ2-7, with D hard to call. The ends were cut back, 5 bases at V and 3 bases at J, with 8 bases in the middle. The CDR3 totals 12 residues. Germline V lookup: CDR1 MNHEY, CDR2 SVGEGT. The CDR3 reads CASSPQDYEQYF. CDR3 nucleotides: TGTGCCAGCAGTCCCCAGGACTACGAGCAGTACTTC.

This clone was detected only a few times. The chain joins TRBV24-1 to TRBJ2-3, with TRBD1 matching over 9 bases. The germline V gene has CDR1 KGHDR and CDR2 SFDVKD. With 3 bases clipped from V and 3 bases from J, the junction kept 9 bases outside the gene matches. The CDR3 spans 17 residues. Here the CDR3 DNA reads TGTGCCACCAGTGATAGACAGGGGGGCAGTTTGACAGATACGCAGTATTTT. It translates to CATSDRQGGSLTDTQYF.

V is TRBV2 and J is TRBJ1-2; 7 bases are shared with TRBD1. With V trimmed by 6 bases and J by 4 bases, 5 bases remained unmatched. This CDR3 region has 13 residues. Looked up from germline, CDR1 is SNHLY and CDR2 is FYNNEI. Here the CDR3 reads CASRSGQLYGYTF. For the CDR3, the DNA is TGTGCCAGCAGGTCGGGACAGCTCTATGGCTACACCTTC. Looking up the rest from reference TRBV2 and TRBJ1-2 gives the full variable domain: EPEVTQTPSHQVTQMGQEVILRCVPISNHLYFYWYRQILGQKVEFLVSFYNNEISEKSEIFDDQFSVERPDGSNFTLKIRSTKLEDSAMYFCASRSGQLYGYTFGSGTRLTVV.

The chain couples TRBV2 to TRBJ1-2; TRBD1 is a possible D gene (5 bases). Germline assignment: CDR1 SNHLY and CDR2 FYNNEI. V lost 6 bases to trimming and J lost 1 base, with 15 bases between them. CDR3 length equals 15 residues. CDR3 nucleotide sequence: TGTGCCAGCAGGCGGGACGGTCAGGGTAACTATGGCTACACCTTC. It is translated as CASRRDGQGNYGYTF.

This chain uses TRBV5-8 with TRBJ2-1; D is unresolved. The CDR3 length is 15 residues. Trimming pared 1 base from V and 0 bases from J, leaving 8 bases between. The germline gives CDR1 SGHTS, CDR2 YDEGEE. CDR3 loop: CASSLFSNSYNEQFF. The DNA for the CDR3 is TGTGCCAGCAGCTTGTTTTCAAACTCCTACAATGAGCAGTTCTTC.

The chain combines TRBV13 with TRBJ1-2; 10 bases agree with TRBD1. Germline assignment: CDR1 PRHDT and CDR2 FYEKMQ (reference sequence). V shed 5 bases, J shed 6 bases, and the junction held 15 bases outside the gene matches. The CDR3 is made up of 17 amino acids. The CDR3 DNA reads as TGTGCCAGCAGCAGAACCGGGACAGGGGCCTTTGGAGATGGCTACACCTTC. It is translated as CASSRTGTGAFGDGYTF.

V gene TRBV18 combines with J gene TRBJ1-4; 11 nucleotides align to TRBD1. The germline V gene encodes CDR1 KGHSH and CDR2 LQKENI. The trim removed 3 bases at V and 3 bases at J, leaving 3 bases unmatched. The CDR3 covers 16 residues. CDR3 DNA sequence: TGTGCCAGCTCACCTATGGGACAGGGGGCTAATGAAAAACTGTTTTTT. It translates to CASSPMGQGANEKLFF.

This clone was seen only a few times. This chain joins TRBV4-1 and TRBJ2-3, with 8 bases matching TRBD2. CDR3 length: 16 amino acids. Germline V gene sequence: CDR1 MGHRA, CDR2 YSYEKL. The V and J ends lost 8 bases and 2 bases, in that order; junction bases with no gene match: 12. The CDR3 DNA sequence: TGCGCCAGCGCCCCTGCGGGGGGTGGATACACAGATACGCAGTATTTT. It yields the protein CASAPAGGGYTDTQYF.

This chain joins TRBV15 and TRBJ2-5; TRBD2 matches 8 bases. The J segment lost 1 base and the V segment lost 3 bases, leaving 4 bases of the junction unmatched. In germline, CDR1 is LNHNV, CDR2 YYDKDF (reference sequence). CDR3 length: 15 residues. The CDR3 loop is CATSSWTSSQETQYF. In DNA form, the CDR3 reads TGTGCCACCAGCAGTTGGACTAGCTCCCAAGAGACCCAGTACTTC.

CDR3 loop: CASSILQGSSGANVLTF. The CDR3 bases are TGTGCCAGCAGCATCCTTCAGGGGAGCTCTGGGGCCAACGTCCTGACTTTC. The chain recombines TRBV28 with TRBJ2-6, with D possibly being TRBD1 (6 bases). Germline loops: CDR1 MDHEN, CDR2 SYDVKM. CDR3 size: 17 residues. The V gene lost 6 bases and the J gene lost 0 bases, with 15 bases spanning the gap.

CDR3 protein: CASSQEDRVGEAFF. CDR3 coding DNA: TGTGCCAGCAGCCAAGAGGACAGGGTAGGTGAAGCTTTCTTT. V is TRBV3-1 (or the pseudogene TRBV3-2) and J is TRBJ1-1, with 8 bases matching TRBD1. Germline V lookup: CDR1 LGHDT, CDR2 YNNKEL (reference sequence). V gave up 0 bases and J gave up 7 bases; unmatched junction bases: 4. There are 14 residues in the CDR3.

Sample share makes this clone medium-sized (0.01 to 0.1%). J is TRBJ1-3 and V is TRBV7-8; no clear D. V was cut by 7 bases and J by 0 bases, with 16 bases left in between. The CDR3 runs 16 residues. Germline-derived CDR1 and CDR2 are SGHVS and FQNEAQ. In nucleotides, the CDR3 is TGTGCCAGCACCCTGCGGGGTCTTGGCTCTGGAAACACCATATATTTT. Its protein product is CASTLRGLGSGNTIYF. The whole variable domain, filled in from reference TRBV7-8 and TRBJ1-3, reads GAGVSQSPRYKVAKRGQDVALRCDPISGHVSLFWYQQALGQGPEFLTYFQNEAQLDKSGLPSDRFFAERPEGSVSTLKIQRTQQEDSAVYLCASTLRGLGSGNTIYFGEGSWLTVV.

The chain recombines TRBV27 with TRBJ2-5; D perhaps matches TRBD2 (7 bases). The CDR3 loop spans 15 amino acids. Germline V CDR1 and CDR2: MNHEY, SMNVEV (reference sequence). Trimming took off 6 bases at V and 7 bases at J, with 21 bases between the two ends. CDR3 sequence reads: CASSPRGGAFGTQYF. CDR3 in DNA: TGTGCCAGCAGCCCTAGAGGGGGGGCGTTTGGGACCCAGTACTTC.

J is TRBJ2-5 and V is TRBV11-2, with 10 bases fitting TRBD2. The CDR3 sequence is 15 residues long. Germline CDR1 SGHAT, CDR2 FQNNGV. V gave up 4 bases and J gave up 6 bases; unmatched junction bases: 8. CDR3 loop: CASSSQRGGSKTQYF. CDR3 DNA: TGTGCCAGCAGCTCTCAGCGGGGGGGCTCGAAGACCCAGTACTTC.

The chain couples TRBV27 to TRBJ2-1; 16 bases are a match to TRBD2. The CDR3 extends over 17 amino acids. V shed 6 bases and J 10 bases; nucleotides not matched to a gene: 12. In germline, CDR1 is MNHEY, CDR2 SMNVEV (reference sequence). CDR3 nucleotides: TGTGCCAGCAGCGGGACTAGCGGGAGGGCGCACCGCGGGGAGCAGTTCTTC. It codes for CASSGTSGRAHRGEQFF.

In its sample, this clone was seen a few times. The genes are TRBV14 and TRBJ2-7; D unclear. Deletions cut 1 base from V and 0 bases from J, with 7 bases between. This CDR3 spans 14 amino acids. Germline assignment: CDR1 SGHDN and CDR2 FVKESK. Written as DNA, the CDR3 is TGTGCCAGCAGCCAAGCTCTCGTCTCCTACGAGCAGTACTTC. Translating gives CASSQALVSYEQYF.

V gene TRBV6-6 combines with J gene TRBJ2-7; 8 positions agree with TRBD2. This CDR3 is 12 amino acids long. The germline gives CDR1 MNHNY, CDR2 SVGAGI (reference sequence). The CDR3 loop reads CATGTSSYEQYF. The CDR3 nucleotides read TGTGCGACCGGGACTAGCTCCTACGAGCAGTACTTC.

J is TRBJ2-1 and V is TRBV5-3, with D unclear. TRBV5-3 is an open reading frame, and its role is uncertain. Between the trimmed V and J ends, which lost 3 bases and 4 bases, there was a span of 8 bases. The CDR3 is 13 residues long. As DNA, the CDR3 is TGTGCCAGAAGCTCCCATTCATACAATGAGCAGTTCTTC. Its protein is CARSSHSYNEQFF.

This clone appeared a single time. The chain has TRBV5-4 and TRBJ2-7, with TRBD1 identical over 9 bases. The CDR3 is 15 residues long. Germline CDR1 SGHNT, CDR2 YYREEE (reference sequence). The V gene end was trimmed by 4 bases and the J gene end by 6 bases; junction bases not matched to a gene: 11. The CDR3 coding sequence is TGTGCCAGCAGCCACCCGGACAGGGGATGGGGCGAGCAGTACTTC. It is translated as CASSHPDRGWGEQYF.